A selection of T cell receptor beta chains follows, all from one sample in a study of shared clonotypes between healthy human individuals. Sequencing was performed with immunoSEQ multiplex PCR; in TCRdb, only in-frame clones are kept and a portion is missing. The sample holds about 530,000 clones, 60% to 80% seen once. The sample taken for sequencing was PBMCs. These receptors were collected from a woman between 40 and 50 years old in good health. Some clones in this sample may be carry-over from other donors' samples. Each CDR3 is given with its conserved first and last residue. D genes are given only for firm matches. Size is stated for part of the rows, as once, few or many counts, or as a class when the clone is expanded.

size	V	D	J	DNA	CDR3
-	TRBV2	-	TRBJ2-5	TGTGCCGGTCTTGGGGGTACGGGCGAGACCCAGTACTTC	CAGLGGTGETQYF
-	TRBV27	-	TRBJ1-2	TGTGCCACCAAGGGGAGCCTAGCTAACTATGGCTACACCTTC	CATKGSLANYGYTF
-	TRBV6-5	-	TRBJ2-7	TGTGCCAGCACCCTGGGGGGCGAGCAGTACTTC	CASTLGGEQYF
-	TRBV7-2	-	TRBJ2-3	TGTGCCAGCAGTCAAATACCGGGACGATACACAGATACGCAGTATTTT	CASSQIPGRYTDTQYF
once	TRBV5-1	-	TRBJ2-7	TGCGCCAGCAGCCGGCAGGGAGAACTTTCCTACGAGCAGTACTTC	CASSRQGELSYEQYF
few	TRBV7-4	TRBD1	TRBJ1-3	TGTGCCAGCAGCCACCGGGACAGATTTTCTGGAAACACCATATATTTT	CASSHRDRFSGNTIYF
-	TRBV4-1	-	TRBJ1-2	TGCGCCAGCAGCCGACAAGGGGCGTTGCTCTATGGCTACACCTTC	CASSRQGALLYGYTF
-	TRBV18	-	TRBJ1-2	TGTGCCAGCTCAAATCCCTCCCAGGGATATGGCTACACCTTC	CASSNPSQGYGYTF
many	TRBV6-1	-	TRBJ2-5	TGTGCCAGCAGTGAGAGGGCTGGTAAAGGGACCCAGTACTTC	CASSERAGKGTQYF
-	TRBV5-1	TRBD1	TRBJ2-1	TGCGCCAGCAGCTTAGGGTCCACAGGGGGCAATGAGCAGTTCTTC	CASSLGSTGGNEQFF
-	TRBV7-8	TRBD2	TRBJ2-1	TGTGCCAGCAGCACGTGGACTAGCGTGAATGAGCAGTTCTTC	CASSTWTSVNEQFF
-	TRBV4-1	-	TRBJ2-3	TGCGCCAGCAGCCAACTTACACGGTTGACGCAGTATTTT	CASSQLTRLTQYF
-	TRBV2	-	TRBJ2-7	TGTGCCAGCAGTGGGCTAATGCCCGAGCAGTACTTC	CASSGLMPEQYF
-	TRBV7-8	-	TRBJ2-1	TGTGCCAGCAGCCCTTCGACTAGCTACAATGAGCAGTTCTTC	CASSPSTSYNEQFF
few	TRBV5-1	TRBD2	TRBJ2-2	TGCGCCAGCAGAGCGGGAGGCGCGAACACCGGGGAGCTGTTTTTT	CASRAGGANTGELFF
-	TRBV28	-	TRBJ1-3	TGTGCCAGCAGTTATGGCGGCACCATATATTTT	CASSYGGTIYF
-	TRBV6-1	-	TRBJ2-1	TGTGCCAGCAGTGAACGGACCATAAACAATGAGCAGTTCTTC	CASSERTINNEQFF
-	TRBV15	TRBD1	TRBJ2-5	TGTGCCACCAGCAGAGATTTAACGGCAGGGGGGACCCAGTACTTC	CATSRDLTAGGTQYF
few	TRBV5-1	-	TRBJ1-2	TGCGCCAGCAGCTTGGCCGGGAGTCAACTTGGCTACACCTTC	CASSLAGSQLGYTF
-	TRBV9	-	TRBJ2-1	TGTGCCAGCAGCCCCAGGGAGCTTGAGCAGTTCTTC	CASSPRELEQFF
-	TRBV19	TRBD1	TRBJ2-6	TGTGCCAGTAGTTCGGCAGGGGGAAGCTCTGGGGCCAACGTCCTGACTTTC	CASSSAGGSSGANVLTF
-	TRBV15	-	TRBJ2-3	TGTGCCACCAGCAGAGTCGGCGCAGATACGCAGTATTTT	CATSRVGADTQYF
-	TRBV2	-	TRBJ1-1	TGTGCCAGCAGTGGTCGCAGGGGGAACACTGAAGCTTTCTTT	CASSGRRGNTEAFF
-	TRBV25-1	TRBD2	TRBJ2-1	TGTGCCACGGGCGGGGGTTGGAATGAGCAGTTCTTC	CATGGGWNEQFF
-	TRBV7-2	-	TRBJ1-5	TGTGCCAGCAGCTGGGGGAGAGGGGTACTGCCCCAGCATTTT	CASSWGRGVLPQHF
-	TRBV9	TRBD2	TRBJ2-3	TGTGCCAGCAGCGTCACCGGACTAGCAAGCACAGATACGCAGTATTTT	CASSVTGLASTDTQYF
once	TRBV28	TRBD2	TRBJ2-7	TGTGCCAGCAGTAGACTAGCAGTCCCCTACGAGCAGTACTTC	CASSRLAVPYEQYF
many	TRBV7-2	TRBD2	TRBJ2-7	TGTGCCGTAGGGGCGGGGGGCTACGAGCAGTACTTC	CAVGAGGYEQYF
-	TRBV5-1	TRBD2	TRBJ2-1	TGCGCCTCCTGGGACCTAGCGGGAATCAATGAGCAGTTCTTC	CASWDLAGINEQFF